This paragraph reports one TCR beta chain. What this receptor recognizes is not known. No clone much larger than this one lies a single base away; base qualities are absent. The data originate from a study of cytomegalovirus exposure and HLA in healthy donors (dated by TCRdb to between 2016 and 2019). Study-level background: According to a later analysis, the approximately 130 validation repertoires were produced on the same platform as the 700 or so repertoires of the first cohort. The study combined high-throughput TCR immunosequencing, statistical association of individual TCRs with disease status, and machine learning to predict cytomegalovirus infection status. In addition to the first cohort of 650 to 750 subjects, a separate validation cohort of 130 or so different subjects was used. The study aimed to test whether cataloging public T cell receptors could reveal signatures of past pathogen exposure. Beyond this particular receptor, the publication reports: Cytomegalovirus status was reported to be diagnosed by the classifier with high specificity and sensitivity in both the original and validation cohorts. In vitro tests confirmed that a few of the cytomegalovirus-associated TCR beta chains recognize cytomegalovirus antigens. The authors suggested that the approach could potentially be generalized to other disease states and immunological phenotypes. A total of roughly 160 TCR beta chains were listed by the study as associated with cytomegalovirus. All 120 or so repertoires were used to score co-occurrence in the validation cohort in a later analysis, because that analysis had no HLA typing for the cohort. Across donors, most TCR sequences were observed very rarely, whereas some public TCRs were present in many individuals. In a later analysis, TCRs clustered in the first cohort were found to also tend to co-occur in the approximately 110 validation repertoires, with 94% of cluster scores above 0.

V lost 5 bases and J lost 6 bases; the stretch between them is 14 bases long. The CDR3 spans 13 residues, from the cysteine through the phenylalanine. The only DNA kept is the CDR3, 39 bases in frame from the first base. CDR1 and CDR2 are read off the germline V gene as MNHEY and SVGAGI. Preparation of the library involved the immunoSEQ multiplex PCR assay. Processing in the source paper ran as follows. To diagnose cytomegalovirus status from the catalog of TCR beta chain sequences, a statistical classification framework was built. The clones in this table, taken by TCRdb from immuneACCESS, are in-frame only. Not every clone is retained; where verified, under half of the shortfall comes from an unresolved V gene, and the cause of the rest is unknown. From that table come the V and J calls and clone size; the DNA was used to work out D and trimming. The sample contains about 44,000 clones, approximately 93% of them found a single time. The ten most abundant clones make up 2% to 2.5% of the sample.

The donors belonged to the validation cohort of 90 to 150 subjects, which was separate from the roughly 700-subject first cohort. The origin of this receptor is a woman younger than 30 in good health and CMV-seronegative. The sequencing sample was made of PBMCs. The rearrangement combines TRBV6-5 with TRBJ2-7, and perhaps TRBD1 as D gene, on 6 matching bases. The CDR3 amino acid sequence is: CASSKYPGAEQYF. Here is the DNA: TGTGCCAGCAGTAAATATCCAGGGGCCGAGCAGTACTTC.